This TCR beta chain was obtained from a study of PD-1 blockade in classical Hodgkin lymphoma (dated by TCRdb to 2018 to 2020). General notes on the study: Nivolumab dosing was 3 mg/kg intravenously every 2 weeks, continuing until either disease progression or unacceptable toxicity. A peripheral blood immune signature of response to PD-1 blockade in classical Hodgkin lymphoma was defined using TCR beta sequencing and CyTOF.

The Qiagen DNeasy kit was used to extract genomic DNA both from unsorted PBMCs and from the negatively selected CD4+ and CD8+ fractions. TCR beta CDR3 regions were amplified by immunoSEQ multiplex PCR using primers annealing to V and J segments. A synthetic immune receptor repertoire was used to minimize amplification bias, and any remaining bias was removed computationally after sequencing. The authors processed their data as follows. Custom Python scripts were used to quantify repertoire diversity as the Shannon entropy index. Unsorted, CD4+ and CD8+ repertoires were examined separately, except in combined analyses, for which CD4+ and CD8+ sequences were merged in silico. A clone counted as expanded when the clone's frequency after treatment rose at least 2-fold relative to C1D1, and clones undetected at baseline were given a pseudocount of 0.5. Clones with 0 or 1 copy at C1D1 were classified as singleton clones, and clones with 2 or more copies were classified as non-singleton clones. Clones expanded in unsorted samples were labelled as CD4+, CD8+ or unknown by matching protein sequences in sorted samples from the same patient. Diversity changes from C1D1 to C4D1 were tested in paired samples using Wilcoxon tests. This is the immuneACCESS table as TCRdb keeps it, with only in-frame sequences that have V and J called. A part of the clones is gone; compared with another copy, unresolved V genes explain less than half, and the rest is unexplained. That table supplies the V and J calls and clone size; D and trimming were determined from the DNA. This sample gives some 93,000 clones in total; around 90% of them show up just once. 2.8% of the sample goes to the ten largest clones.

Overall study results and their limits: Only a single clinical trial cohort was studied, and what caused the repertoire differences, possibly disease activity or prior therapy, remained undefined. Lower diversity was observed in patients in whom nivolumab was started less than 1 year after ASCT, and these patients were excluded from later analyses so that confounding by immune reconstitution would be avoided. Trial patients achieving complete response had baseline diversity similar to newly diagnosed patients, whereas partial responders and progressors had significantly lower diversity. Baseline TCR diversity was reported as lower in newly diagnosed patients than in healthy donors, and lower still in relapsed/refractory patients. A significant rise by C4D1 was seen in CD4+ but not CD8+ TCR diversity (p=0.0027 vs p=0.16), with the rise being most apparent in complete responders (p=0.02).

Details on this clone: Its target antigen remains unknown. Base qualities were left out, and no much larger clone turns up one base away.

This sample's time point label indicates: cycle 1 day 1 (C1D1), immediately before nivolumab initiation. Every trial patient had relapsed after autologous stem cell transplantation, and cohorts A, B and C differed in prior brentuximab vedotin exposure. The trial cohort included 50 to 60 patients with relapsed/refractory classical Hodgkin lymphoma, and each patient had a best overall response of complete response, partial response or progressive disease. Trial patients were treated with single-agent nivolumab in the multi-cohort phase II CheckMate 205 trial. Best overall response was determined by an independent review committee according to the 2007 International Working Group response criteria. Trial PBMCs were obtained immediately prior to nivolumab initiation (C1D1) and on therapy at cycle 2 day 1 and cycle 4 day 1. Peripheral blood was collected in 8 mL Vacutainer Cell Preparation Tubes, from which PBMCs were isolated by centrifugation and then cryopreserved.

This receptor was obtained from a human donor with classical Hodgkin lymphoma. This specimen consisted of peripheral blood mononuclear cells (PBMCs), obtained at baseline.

The CDR3 protein: CASGFRQGGTEAFF. The DNA reads TGTGCCAGCGGGTTCAGACAGGGAGGCACTGAAGCTTTCTTT. The V and J segments used are TRBV2 and TRBJ1-1, with TRBD1 matching 7 junction bases. The junction shows trimming of 8 bases on V and 4 bases on J, and the gene matches do not reach 10 bases of it. Measured from the cysteine to the phenylalanine, the CDR3 is 14 residues long. This entry keeps only the CDR3 DNA: 42 bases, framed from base 1. CDR1 is given as SNHLY and CDR2 as FYNNEI, both from the germline V gene.